This T cell receptor (beta chain) was sequenced for a study of blood T cells in healthy people across ages. The CDR3 has 15 amino acids. Germline V gene sequence: CDR1 MGHRA, CDR2 YSYEKL. V dropped 1 base and J dropped 5 bases, with 11 bases sitting between them. A sample-barcoded 5' primer and a J-beta primer mix were used in a second PCR of roughly 7 to 11 cycles. TCRdb re-called the 5' RACE reads through MiXCR, storing one row per CDR3 protein. The data contain 900,000 to 950,000 distinct CDR3 sequences, around 29% of them singletons. These sequences were also reported in another study, on T cells of mothers and their children. That study reports: RNA that had been extracted went wholly into cDNA synthesis, at roughly 1.5 ug per 15 ul. Persistent microchimeric T cell clones were not found at ~100 per million sensitivity.

V gene TRBV4-1 combines with J gene TRBJ2-2, with D uncertain. The TCR comes from a woman aged 40 to 50 in good health. The sample consisted of blood. CDR3 DNA: TGCGCCAGCAGCCAAGGACACTTGAGGACCGGGGAGCTGTTTTTT. Its protein is CASSQGHLRTGELFF.